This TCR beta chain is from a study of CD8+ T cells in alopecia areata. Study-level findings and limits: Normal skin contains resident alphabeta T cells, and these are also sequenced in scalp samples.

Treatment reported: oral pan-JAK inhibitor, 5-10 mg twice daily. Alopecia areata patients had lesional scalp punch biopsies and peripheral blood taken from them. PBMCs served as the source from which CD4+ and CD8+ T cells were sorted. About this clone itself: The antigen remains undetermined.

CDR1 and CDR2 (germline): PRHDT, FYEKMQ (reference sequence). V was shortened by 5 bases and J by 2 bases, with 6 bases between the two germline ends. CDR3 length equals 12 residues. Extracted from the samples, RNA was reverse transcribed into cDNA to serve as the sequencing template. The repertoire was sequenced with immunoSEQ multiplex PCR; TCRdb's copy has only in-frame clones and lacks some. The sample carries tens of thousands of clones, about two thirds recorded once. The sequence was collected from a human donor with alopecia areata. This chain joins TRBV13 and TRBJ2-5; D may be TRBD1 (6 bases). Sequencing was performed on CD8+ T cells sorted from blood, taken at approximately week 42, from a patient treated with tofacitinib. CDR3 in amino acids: CASSRGQETQYF. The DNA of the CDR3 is TGTGCCAGCAGCAGGGGGCAAGAGACCCAGTACTTC.